These 13 T cell receptor beta chains share one sample of origin, sequenced in a study of shared clonotypes between healthy human individuals. Clones were read by immunoSEQ multiplex PCR, and TCRdb kept only the in-frame ones, dropping some. Found here are over a million clones, roughly 97% of them singletons; the top ten hold about 1%. Sequencing was carried out using naive CD4+ T cells sorted from blood. As to subset: CD45RA+ positively selected. These receptors were taken from a young man in good health.

The chain couples TRBV28 to TRBJ2-7; no reliable D call. Germline CDR1 and CDR2: MDHEN and SYDVKM. With 4 bases removed from V and 2 bases from J, the gap between germline ends came to 18 bases. The CDR3 consists of 16 residues. CDR3 nucleotide sequence: TGTGCCAGCAGTTCCTCTCCCGGGTTTGGGACCTACGAGCAGTACTTC. This gives the protein CASSSSPGFGTYEQYF.

The chain couples TRBV15 to TRBJ2-2, with 9 bases identical to TRBD2. The CDR3 is made up of 18 amino acids. The J segment lost 1 base and the V segment lost 1 base, leaving 7 bases of the junction unmatched. CDR1 and CDR2 from the germline V gene are LNHNV and YYDKDF (reference sequence). The chain's CDR3 is CATSRVAGGPENTGELFF. The CDR3 region has the DNA TGTGCCACCAGCAGAGTGGCGGGAGGGCCGGAGAACACCGGGGAGCTGTTTTTT.

V gene TRBV11-2 combines with J gene TRBJ1-4; 7 positions match TRBD1. The CDR3 is 14 amino acids. Unmatched junction bases numbered 6, after V lost 6 bases and J lost 5 bases. Looked up from germline, CDR1 is SGHAT and CDR2 is FQNNGV. DNA of the CDR3: TGTGCCAGCAGTATCAGGGGGATCAATGAAAAACTGTTTTTT. It specifies CASSIRGINEKLFF. Full variable domain (remainder filled in from reference TRBV11-2 and TRBJ1-4): EAGVAQSPRYKIIEKRQSVAFWCNPISGHATLYWYQQILGQGPKLLIQFQNNGVVDDSQLPKDRFSAERLKGVDSTLKIQPAKLEDSAVYLCASSIRGINEKLFFGSGTQLSVL.

V usage is TRBV28 and J usage is TRBJ2-5, with 7 bases lining up with TRBD2. This CDR3 contains 14 residues. Germline V CDR1 and CDR2: MDHEN, SYDVKM. The ends lost 2 bases at V and 2 bases at J; junction bases unmatched: 2. DNA for the CDR3: TGTGCCAGCAGTTTACTAGCGGAACAAGAGACCCAGTACTTC. Encoded protein: CASSLLAEQETQYF.

The chain joins TRBV6-5 to TRBJ2-4; perhaps TRBD2 as D (5 bases). This CDR3 region has 15 residues. V lost 6 bases and J 10 bases, leaving 22 bases between the germline ends. Germline lookup yields CDR1 MNHEY and CDR2 SVGAGI. This CDR3 reads CASRLANNIVFIQYF. The CDR3 bases are TGTGCCAGCAGGCTAGCTAACAACATTGTTTTTATTCAGTACTTC.

This chain links TRBV2 with TRBJ2-7; a weak D match, TRBD1 (5 bases). The CDR3 consists of 14 residues. Trimming removed 4 bases from V and 4 bases from J, with 14 bases in between. CDR1 is SNHLY and CDR2 is FYNNEI in the germline V gene. CDR3 in amino acids: CASSAPREPYEQYF. The DNA of the CDR3 is TGTGCCAGCAGTGCCCCCAGGGAACCATACGAGCAGTACTTC.

The chain couples TRBV4-1 to TRBJ2-1; 11 nucleotides agree with TRBD2. The CDR3 extends over 16 amino acids. Germline trimming cut 2 bases from V and 0 bases from J; bases unmatched to any gene: 0. The germline CDR1 and CDR2 sequences are MGHRA and YSYEKL. The CDR3 loop reads CASSQTSGSSYNEQFF. CDR3 DNA sequence: TGCGCCAGCAGCCAAACTAGCGGGAGCTCCTACAATGAGCAGTTCTTC.

Here the CDR3 reads CASSPLAGGPTNEQYF. The CDR3 DNA is TGTGCCAGCAGCCCCTTAGCGGGGGGACCTACTAACGAGCAGTACTTC. The chain is built from TRBV7-2 and TRBJ2-7; 10 bases line up with TRBD2. Germline trimming cut 5 bases from V and 5 bases from J; bases unmatched to any gene: 12. Per the germline V gene, CDR1 is SGHTA and CDR2 is FQGNSA. CDR3 length equals 16 residues.

V and J are TRBV7-3 and TRBJ2-5; 11 bases map to TRBD2. The germline CDR1 and CDR2 sequences are SGHTA and FQGTGA. J was trimmed by 5 bases and V by 5 bases; bases with no gene match: 10. CDR3 length: 16 residues. In nucleotides, the CDR3 is TGTGCCAGCAGCCCCGGGACTAGCGGAGGTACGGAGACCCAGTACTTC. Encoded protein: CASSPGTSGGTETQYF.

J is TRBJ1-2 and V is TRBV10-1; the D is unclear. CDR3 length: 13 amino acids. Trimming shortened V by 0 bases and J by 7 bases, and 9 bases separated the two germline ends. Germline CDR1 is WNHNN and CDR2 is SYGVQD (reference sequence). The CDR3 is CASSESLGSGYTF. The CDR3 DNA reads as TGCGCCAGCAGTGAGTCGTTGGGGTCTGGCTACACCTTC.

The chain joins TRBV6-5 to TRBJ1-1; D might be TRBD1 (5 bases). The length of the CDR3 is 14 residues. V lost 9 bases and J lost 3, with 17 bases in between. Germline-derived CDR1 and CDR2 are MNHEY and SVGAGI. CDR3 in DNA: TGTGCCAGTATCAGGGCCTCGGGTTACACTGAAGCTTTCTTT. Its translation: CASIRASGYTEAFF.

The CDR3 here is CASSLVLLAGGEFTDTQYF. The CDR3 nucleotides are TGCGCCAGCAGCTTGGTACTCCTAGCGGGAGGGGAATTCACAGATACGCAGTATTTT. The V call is TRBV5-1, the J call TRBJ2-3; 12 nucleotides line up with TRBD2. Trimming cost V 0 bases and J 2 bases; bases outside gene matches: 10. The germline V gene has CDR1 SGHRS and CDR2 YFSETQ. CDR3 size: 19 residues.

The chain is built from TRBV5-1 and TRBJ1-1, with D maybe TRBD1 (5 bases). The CDR3 contains 13 residues. In germline, CDR1 is SGHRS, CDR2 YFSETQ. V was cut by 2 bases and J by 4 bases, with 9 bases left in between. DNA of the CDR3: TGCGCCAGCAGCTTACAAAGGGGCACTGAAGCTTTCTTT. This encodes CASSLQRGTEAFF.